This paragraph reports one T cell receptor (beta chain). What it binds is not known. The germline gene is not matched at one end of the junction; a read error may be the cause. This entry is derived from a study of T cells after yellow fever vaccination. Turning to the study itself: Fractions with few cells were prepared using SMART-Seq v4 Ultra Low Input. General observations from the study: Among primary-vaccination clones, most reappeared after the booster, at 95% to 96% for CD4 and more than 75% for CD8.

This CDR3 spans 14 amino acids. Germline V gene sequence: CDR1 PRHDT, CDR2 FYEKMQ (reference sequence). Researchers made TCR cDNA using 5'RACE template switching, and this step added a universal primer site and UMIs. TCRdb re-analysed the 5' RACE reads in MiXCR, keeping a single row per CDR3 protein. The sample consists of more than 300,000 distinct CDR3 sequences, around 6.8% of them appearing once. Sequenced material: PBMCs, taken about 41 days after the first yellow fever vaccination. This receptor was taken from a man aged 18 to 30 who received the YFV17D yellow fever vaccine. The chain couples TRBV13 to TRBJ1-1; D is uncertain. The CDR3 region has the DNA TGTACCAGCAGCTTAGGGCCACAGAACACTGAAGCTTTCTTT. It yields the protein CTSSLGPQNTEAFF.